This TCR beta chain was documented in a study of blood T cells in healthy people across ages (dated by TCRdb to between 2015 and 2016). For the study in its entirety: In model experiments, template switching captured roughly one uniquely barcoded TCR beta cDNA molecule for every two T cells. The study analyzed two additional independent replicas of 1 million unique cDNA reads from the same blood draw for two donors, one aged 18 to 29 and one aged 80 or older. The donors were split into four age groups: young (average 16 years), middle-aged (roughly 42), aged (roughly 65) and long-lived (approximately 80). Age-related changes in TCR beta repertoire diversity were measured in the study by deep sequencing normalized with unique cDNA molecular identifiers.

Library preparation employed 5' RACE. These reads were obtained on an Illumina HiSeq 2500. A second PCR of roughly 7 to 12 cycles was run with a J-beta primer mix and a sample-barcoded 5' primer. Each TCR beta cDNA molecule received a unique molecular identifier from a template-switch 5' adaptor carrying 12 random nucleotides. At least 2.5 million CDR3-containing paired-end reads were obtained from each sample. First-strand cDNA synthesis was performed from all RNA using the Mint cDNA synthesis kit, with priming by a TRBC-specific oligonucleotide. All cDNA was treated with uracil-DNA glycosylase and then went through a first 18-cycle PCR with the universal primers M1SS and BC2_uni_R. The study's processing was this. Each sample was normalized by randomly selecting 1 million high-quality reads, each carrying a distinct molecular identifier. Instead of being binned into consensus sequences, reads with shared molecular identifiers were discarded. MiTCR, run with a Q25 quality threshold and the strictest error-elimination algorithm, handled CDR3 identification, clonotype clustering and error correction. A nonparametric unseen species model using Euler transformation provided a lower-bound estimate of total TCR beta diversity. The raw public reads went through TCRdb reprocessing: fastp at Q25, MiXCR clone calling, in-frame beta chains kept. Each record represents a unique CDR3 protein, reported with the most common genes and DNA among its rows. These V and J calls are TCRdb output, not the study's own analysis. The sample records about 800,000 distinct CDR3 sequences, 20% to 25% of which are singletons. The leading ten clones occupy approximately 3.7% of the sample.

The donors were around 39 Caucasian individuals from Russia, aged roughly 6 to 90 years, who were systemically healthy. Each donor gave ten milliliters of peripheral blood, drawn into EDTA-treated Vacutainer tubes. Ficoll-Paque density-gradient centrifugation was used to isolate PBMCs, with at least 7 million obtained per sample. Total RNA was extracted from PBMCs with Trizol reagent, with at least 5 micrograms obtained per sample. The percentages of naive CD45RAhigh/CD27high T cells were determined by flow cytometry on a PBMC aliquot from every donor. Details on this clonotype: Its antigen is unknown. No base quality information exists; no much larger clone differs at one position.

General conclusions and limits of the study: Compared with the aged group, the long-lived group had more naive CD4+ T cells, fewer expanded clones and increased TCR diversity, a pattern suggesting age selection. Because donor CMV infection status was unknown, age-related changes in expanded clonotypes were potentially confounded. Bulk unsorted PBMC profiling prevented conclusive comparison of naive and antigen-experienced compartments. A strong correlation was found between observed TCR beta diversity and the percentage of naive T cells measured by flow cytometry. Total diversity estimates from one million sequenced T cells were considered lower bounds and underestimates. Observed TCR beta diversity per million T cells fell roughly linearly with age, and a significant reduction was already apparent by age about 36.

This sample also belongs to another study, concerning T cells of mothers and their children. The second paper states: Nine systemically healthy Caucasian individuals, comprising three mothers and their six children, were included as donors. cDNA synthesis consumed the entire amount of extracted RNA, loaded at approximately 1.6 ug RNA in each 15 ul reaction. Sample barcodes and 2-4 random nucleotides were added via the M1S primer in the second PCR. Over 8 million TCR beta CDR3 reads were obtained for each mother, and approximately 2.9 million reads were obtained for each child. In both related and unrelated pairs, thymic selection shapes the output of TCR recombination in a similar way, with inherited differences having only a minor effect. Related mother-child pairs always showed normalized repertoire overlap that was slightly higher than in unrelated mother-child pairs, though the difference was never significant. With a sensitivity of 90 to 100 clones per million clonotypes, no persistent microchimeric T cell clones were detected. Deep NGS was used in the study to compare the TCR beta repertoires of mothers and children and to look for features that separate related mother-child pairs from unrelated individuals. On average, the children were roughly 10 +/- 4 years old, while the mothers were roughly 40 +/- 4 years old. After adapter ligation with NEBNext reagents, the libraries were sequenced on Illumina HiSeq 2000 with 100+100 nt paired-end reads. To prevent cross-contamination, the mother and child libraries were prepared one month apart and sequenced in separate runs. Each donor had between roughly 450,000 and 2,100,000 distinct TCR beta clonotypes identified. Naive TCR beta clonotypes were estimated from low-frequency clonotypes matched to each donor's FACS-determined naive share, without sorting.

The receptor comes from a boy younger than 18 in good health. The sample consisted of blood.

The CDR3 region reads CAWSVWQLNTEAFF. The DNA reads TGTGCCTGGAGTGTTTGGCAGCTGAACACTGAAGCTTTCTTT. The rearranged chain carries TRBV30 and TRBJ1-1, with the D gene too uncertain to name. The CDR3 has 14 amino acids, counting the end cysteine and phenylalanine. Just the 42-base CDR3 DNA is kept, in frame starting at base 1. V and J are truncated by 0 bases and 0 bases respectively, leaving an intervening sequence of 8 bases. Looking up the germline V gene (reference sequence) yields CDR1 GTSNPN and CDR2 SVGIG.